This T cell receptor beta chain was obtained from a study of blood T cell repertoires in COVID-19. Looking at the study overall: Whether acute or convalescent, the COVID-19 samples came from the United States, Italy and Spain.

TCRdb's table, derived via immunoSEQ multiplex PCR, lists solely in-frame clones and lacks some. This table has more than 150,000 clones, 80% to 85% appearing once. Germline lookup yields CDR1 SGHTA and CDR2 FQGNSA. V dropped 1 base and J dropped 0 bases, with 10 bases sitting between them. The CDR3 covers 16 residues. In this sample, this clone turned up a few times. The V call is TRBV7-2, the J call TRBJ1-3; D unresolved. Sequencing was carried out using peripheral blood. This sequence originates from an older woman with acute or convalescent COVID-19. CDR3 amino acids: CASSLESAGSGNTIYF. DNA of the CDR3: TGTGCCAGCAGCTTAGAGTCGGCAGGCTCTGGAAACACCATATATTTT.